This T cell receptor beta chain was sequenced during a study of blood T cell repertoires in COVID-19. Turning to the study itself: T cells, B-cell-depleted T cells, or PBMCs provided the cDNA or gDNA that served as material.

There are 16 residues in the CDR3. Germline CDR1 is SGHDN and CDR2 is FVKESK. V lost 3 bases and J lost 7; bases outside the gene matches: 13. Only in-frame clones appear in the TCRdb table, and some are missing; sequencing was by immunoSEQ multiplex PCR. Of roughly 300,000 clones in the sample, 88% are singletons; the top ten hold about 8.6%. The sequence came from a man aged 18 to 29 with active or convalescent COVID-19. J is TRBJ2-5 and V is TRBV14; the match to TRBD2 covers 8 bases. Sequencing was performed on peripheral blood. In DNA form, the CDR3 reads TGTGCCAGCAGCCATTCTAGCGGGCTGCCCGACGGGACCCAGTACTTC. This gives the protein CASSHSSGLPDGTQYF.